The 15 T cell receptor beta chains reported below all come from one sample, sequenced in a study of CD8+ T cells in alopecia areata. Documented treatment: oral pan-JAK inhibitor, 5-10 mg twice daily. RNA extraction was followed by reverse transcription into cDNA, which acted as the sequencing template. Clones were read by immunoSEQ multiplex PCR, and TCRdb kept only the in-frame ones, dropping some. The repertoire holds a few hundred thousand clones, with around two fifths as singletons. The specimen comprised CD4+ T cells sorted from blood, sampled around week 37, from a patient treated with tofacitinib. Receptors originate from a human donor with alopecia areata.

The chain recombines TRBV4-2 with TRBJ1-2; 7 bases map to TRBD1. The germline V gene encodes CDR1 LGHNA and CDR2 YNFKEQ. This CDR3 is 14 amino acids long. Germline trimming cut 1 base from V and 4 bases from J; bases unmatched to any gene: 3. The CDR3: CASSQGTGAYGYTF. DNA for the CDR3: TGTGCCAGCAGCCAAGGGACAGGAGCCTATGGCTACACCTTC.

This clone was found once. This chain links TRBV5-1 with TRBJ2-3; D remains ambiguous. The V gene lost 3 bases and the J gene lost 0 bases, with 8 bases spanning the gap. The germline V gene has CDR1 SGHRS and CDR2 YFSETQ. The CDR3 has 14 amino acids. The CDR3 sequence: CASSSAASTDTQYF. The CDR3, as DNA: TGCGCCAGCAGCTCGGCGGCTAGCACAGATACGCAGTATTTT.

This clone was seen a handful of times. The CDR3 nucleotides read TGTGCCAGCAGGCGACAGCCTGCCGGGGAGCTGTTTTTT. It is translated as CASRRQPAGELFF. The gene calls are TRBV27 and TRBJ2-2, with D tentatively TRBD1 (5 bases). Trimming cost V 6 bases and J 6 bases, with 11 bases left between them. Germline V gives CDR1 MNHEY, CDR2 SMNVEV (reference sequence). This CDR3 has 13 residues.

The chain uses TRBV5-1 and TRBJ2-5, with D unclear. CDR1 and CDR2 (germline): SGHRS, YFSETQ. The CDR3 totals 15 residues. Trimming left V 1 base short and J 3 bases short, with 13 bases between. The CDR3 loop reads CASSLQLALKETQYF. CDR3 coding DNA: TGCGCCAGCAGCTTGCAATTGGCGCTGAAAGAGACCCAGTACTTC.

The chain recombines TRBV5-1 with TRBJ2-3, with 10 bases lining up with TRBD1. Germline CDR1 reads SGHRS; CDR2 reads YFSETQ. J was trimmed by 3 bases and V by 3 bases; bases with no gene match: 4. This CDR3 region has 15 residues. The CDR3 DNA is TGCGCCAGCAGCTCGACAGGGGGCTGGACAGATACGCAGTATTTT. Translated: CASSSTGGWTDTQYF.

This clone was seen just once. J is TRBJ2-3 and V is TRBV27; D possibly corresponds to TRBD1 (6 bases). CDR1 MNHEY and CDR2 SMNVEV come from the germline V gene (reference sequence). V lost 6 bases to trimming and J lost 7 bases, with 14 bases between them. The CDR3 length is 13 residues. The CDR3 bases are TGTGCCAGCAGCATAAACAGGGAAAATACGCAGTATTTT. Translation: CASSINRENTQYF.

This clone has only a few counts. The chain employs TRBV5-1 and TRBJ1-1, with D possibly being TRBD1 (5 bases). The germline gives CDR1 SGHRS, CDR2 YFSETQ. The CDR3 spans 13 residues. The V end lost 2 bases, the J end lost 11 bases, and 16 bases lay between the germline ends. The CDR3 nucleotides are TGCGCCAGCAGCTTCACACAGGAATCGTTGGCTTTCTTT. This sequence encodes CASSFTQESLAFF.

The chain joins TRBV2 to TRBJ1-1, with unresolved D. The germline CDR1 and CDR2 sequences are SNHLY and FYNNEI. Trimming removed 6 bases at V and 8 bases at J, with 10 bases between. The CDR3 is made up of 11 amino acids. CDR3 DNA: TGTGCCAGCAGAGCGGGCCGAGAAGCTTTCTTT. Amino acid sequence: CASRAGREAFF. Filled out from reference TRBV2 and TRBJ1-1, the complete variable domain reads EPEVTQTPSHQVTQMGQEVILRCVPISNHLYFYWYRQILGQKVEFLVSFYNNEISEKSEIFDDQFSVERPDGSNFTLKIRSTKLEDSAMYFCASRAGREAFFGQGTRLTVV.

This clone was detected only once. The chain is built from TRBV30 and TRBJ2-7, with D possibly TRBD1 on 5 matching bases. Trimming took off 8 bases at V and 2 bases at J, with 19 bases between the two ends. Germline V gene data show CDR1 as GTSNPN and CDR2 as SVGIG (reference sequence). The CDR3 consists of 14 residues. Written as DNA, the CDR3 is TGTGCCGGGGAATGGACACTCGCTCCCTACGAGCAGTACTTC. Translation: CAGEWTLAPYEQYF.

V is TRBV7-9 and J is TRBJ2-7; 7 bases line up with TRBD1. V lost 6 bases to trimming and J lost 7 bases; unmatched junction nucleotides: 9. Looked up from germline, CDR1 is SEHNR and CDR2 is FQNEAQ (reference sequence). CDR3 size: 13 residues. CDR3 in amino acids: CASRLNRGEEQYF. CDR3 sequence (DNA): TGTGCCAGCAGATTAAACAGGGGCGAGGAGCAGTACTTC.

The gene calls are TRBV7-9 and TRBJ1-2; D might be TRBD1 (5 bases). Germline V gene sequence: CDR1 SEHNR, CDR2 FQNEAQ (reference sequence). V was clipped by 10 bases and J by 5 bases, with 11 bases between them. There are 11 residues in the CDR3. The CDR3 loop is CATRQSYGYTF. CDR3 DNA sequence: TGTGCCACCAGACAGTCGTATGGCTACACCTTC.

The chain has TRBV19 and TRBJ2-5, with D tentatively TRBD2 (6 bases). The length of the CDR3 is 14 residues. Trimming shortened V by 5 bases and J by 2 bases, and 12 bases separated the two germline ends. CDR1 is LNHDA and CDR2 is SQIVND in the germline V gene (reference sequence). Here the CDR3 reads CASSSTRTQETQYF. The CDR3 bases are TGTGCCAGTAGTTCGACTAGGACACAAGAGACCCAGTACTTC. The variable domain in full, with the rest retrieved from reference TRBV19 and TRBJ2-5, is DGGITQSPKYLFRKEGQNVTLSCEQNLNHDAMYWYRQDPGQGLRLIYYSQIVNDFQKGDIAEGYSVSREKKESFPLTVTSAQKNPTAFYLCASSSTRTQETQYFGPGTRLLVL.

The chain has TRBV6-4 and TRBJ2-1; D is unresolved. Germline CDR1 and CDR2: MRHNA and SNTAGT. With 7 bases removed from V and 0 bases from J, the gap between germline ends came to 7 bases. This CDR3 is 13 amino acids long. The chain's CDR3 is CASKASSYNEQFF. In nucleotides, the CDR3 is TGTGCCAGCAAGGCCAGCTCCTACAATGAGCAGTTCTTC.

This chain connects TRBV4-3 to TRBJ1-2; D call uncertain. Between the trimmed V and J ends, which lost 0 bases and 8 bases, there was a span of 10 bases. This CDR3 spans 13 amino acids. Germline values: CDR1 LGHNA, CDR2 YSLEER. The CDR3 protein is CASSQDLWSGYTF. CDR3 bases: TGCGCCAGCAGCCAAGATCTCTGGTCCGGCTACACCTTC.

CDR3 nucleotides: TGCAGCGTTGAAATGGCGGGCACAGATACGCAGTATTTT. Its protein is CSVEMAGTDTQYF. The V call is TRBV29-1, the J call TRBJ2-3; D is uncertain. Germline V gives CDR1 SQVTM, CDR2 ANQGSEA. The V end was cut by 2 bases, the J end by 1 base, with 7 bases between. This CDR3 comprises 13 residues.